A single sample is the source of the 28 T cell receptor beta chains below, sequenced in a study of OX40 agonist ivuxolimab in advanced cancers. The method was immunoSEQ multiplex PCR; TCRdb's version includes in-frame clones alone and lacks a portion of them. This sample has tens of thousands of clones, with 70% to 90% found just once. This specimen was CD4+ or CD8+ T cells sorted from blood, taken in a trial of the OX40 agonist ivuxolimab. The receptors here all came from an adult with an advanced solid tumor such as melanoma, head and neck, liver or kidney cancer.

The rearrangement links TRBV5-1 to TRBJ1-2; 11 nucleotides match TRBD1. The germline V gene encodes CDR1 SGHRS and CDR2 YFSETQ. V gave up 4 bases and J gave up 5 bases; unmatched junction bases: 4. This CDR3 region has 14 residues. The CDR3 sequence is CASSIGQGAYGYTF. DNA of the CDR3: TGCGCCAGCAGCATTGGACAGGGGGCGTATGGCTACACCTTC.

The chain uses TRBV7-8 and TRBJ2-1; D not certain. V gave up 3 bases and J gave up 7 bases, with 4 bases separating them. CDR3 size: 11 residues. The germline gives CDR1 SGHVS, CDR2 FQNEAQ. CDR3 bases: TGTGCCAGCAGCTTTTATAATGAGCAGTTCTTC. Translated: CASSFYNEQFF.

CDR3 in DNA: TGTGCCAGTAGCCCAGGCGGTCGGGAGGAGACCCAGTACTTC. Protein: CASSPGGREETQYF. The J gene is TRBJ2-5, the V gene TRBV19; D possibly corresponds to TRBD2 (6 bases). The germline V and J ends were trimmed by 6 bases and 5 bases, with 16 bases remaining between them. The CDR3 runs 14 residues. CDR1 LNHDA and CDR2 SQIVND come from the germline V gene (reference sequence).

The chain combines TRBV2 with TRBJ1-4; 8 bases line up with TRBD1. CDR1 is SNHLY and CDR2 is FYNNEI in the germline V gene. The trim removed 5 bases at V and 2 bases at J, leaving 4 bases unmatched. CDR3 length: 15 residues. The CDR3 region is CASSTSGGTNEKLFF. The CDR3 nucleotides are TGTGCCAGCAGTACCTCAGGGGGCACTAATGAAAAACTGTTTTTT.

This clone occurred once. The CDR3 spells CASSSGPVTDTQYF. The CDR3 nucleotides read TGTGCCAGCAGCTCCGGACCAGTCACAGATACGCAGTATTTT. This chain uses TRBV11-2 with TRBJ2-3; D ambiguous. CDR3 length: 14 amino acids. Germline V lookup: CDR1 SGHAT, CDR2 FQNNGV. V was clipped by 4 bases and J by 2 bases, with 10 bases between them. Using reference TRBV11-2 and TRBJ2-3 for the parts outside the CDR3, the full variable domain is EAGVAQSPRYKIIEKRQSVAFWCNPISGHATLYWYQQILGQGPKLLIQFQNNGVVDDSQLPKDRFSAERLKGVDSTLKIQPAKLEDSAVYLCASSSGPVTDTQYFGPGTRLTVL.

V usage is TRBV5-1 and J usage is TRBJ1-4, with TRBD1 as a possible D gene (5 bases). V lost 2 bases to trimming and J lost 4 bases, with 15 bases between them. This CDR3 region has 16 residues. Germline loops: CDR1 SGHRS, CDR2 YFSETQ. DNA for the CDR3: TGCGCCAGCAGCTTTTACCCTCCGGGGGGTAATGAAAAACTGTTTTTT. Its protein is CASSFYPPGGNEKLFF.

V and J are TRBV5-1 and TRBJ2-1; TRBD2 agrees at 8 bases. Losses at the gene ends were 5 bases for V and 4 bases for J; bases not matched to a gene: 8. The germline gives CDR1 SGHRS, CDR2 YFSETQ. The CDR3 spans 15 residues. CDR3 residues: CASSPVAGSYNEQFF. As DNA, the CDR3 is TGCGCCAGCAGTCCGGTAGCGGGAAGTTACAATGAGCAGTTCTTC.

The chain uses TRBV4-3 and TRBJ1-3; 9 bases agree with TRBD1. This CDR3 comprises 15 residues. In germline, CDR1 is LGHNA, CDR2 YSLEER. V trimming: 6 bases; J trimming: 2 bases; junction bases outside the gene matches: 5. CDR3 sequence reads: CASRPTGGPGNTIYF. CDR3 nucleotide sequence: TGCGCCAGCAGACCAACAGGGGGCCCTGGAAACACCATATATTTT.

V usage is TRBV7-2 and J usage is TRBJ2-1, with 8 bases fitting TRBD2. This CDR3 spans 15 amino acids. The germline gives CDR1 SGHTA, CDR2 FQGNSA. The ends lost 5 bases at V and 2 bases at J; junction bases unmatched: 5. The CDR3 nucleotides read TGTGCCAGCAGCCGGGGGGGGATTCCCTACAATGAGCAGTTCTTC. Amino acids: CASSRGGIPYNEQFF.

The rearrangement links TRBV5-6 to TRBJ1-5; D ambiguous. V was shortened by 1 base and J by 5 bases, with 13 bases between the two germline ends. This CDR3 is 15 amino acids long. Per germline, CDR1 SGHDT and CDR2 YYEEEE. DNA of the CDR3: TGTGCCAGCAGCTTGAGCGGGAGAAGGGATCAGCCCCAGCATTTT. This codes for CASSLSGRRDQPQHF.

This clone was recorded once. The rearrangement joins TRBV30 to TRBJ1-2; 8 nucleotides match TRBD1. This CDR3 is 13 amino acids long. V shed 2 bases, J shed 4 bases, and the junction held 3 bases outside the gene matches. Germline lookup yields CDR1 GTSNPN and CDR2 SVGIG (reference sequence). DNA for the CDR3: TGTGCCTGGAGTCCGACAGGGGCCTATGGCTACACCTTC. Translation gives CAWSPTGAYGYTF.

The chain carries TRBV28 and TRBJ1-5; TRBD1 aligns across 7 bases. Germline loops: CDR1 MDHEN, CDR2 SYDVKM. The trim removed 5 bases at V and 2 bases at J, leaving 3 bases unmatched. The CDR3 totals 14 residues. The CDR3 sequence is CASSTQGGNQPQHF. The CDR3 DNA sequence: TGTGCCAGCAGTACTCAGGGGGGCAATCAGCCCCAGCATTTT.

The chain combines TRBV28 with TRBJ2-3, with 8 bases aligning to TRBD2. Germline V gene data show CDR1 as MDHEN and CDR2 as SYDVKM. The CDR3 has 16 amino acids. V lost 2 bases and J lost 0; bases outside the gene matches: 4. DNA for the CDR3: TGTGCCAGCAGTTTAGAGGCTAGCGGGAGCACAGATACGCAGTATTTT. Protein sequence: CASSLEASGSTDTQYF.

CDR3: CASSLSNRVRNTIYF. In nucleotides, the CDR3 is TGTGCCAGCAGTTTAAGTAATCGGGTCCGGAACACCATATATTTT. V is TRBV28 and J is TRBJ1-3; D call uncertain. Trimming removed 2 bases at V and 7 bases at J, with 15 bases between. CDR1 is MDHEN and CDR2 is SYDVKM in the germline V gene. This CDR3 contains 15 residues.

J is TRBJ2-1 and V is TRBV5-1; 13 bases align to TRBD2. Looked up from germline, CDR1 is SGHRS and CDR2 is YFSETQ. This CDR3 contains 15 residues. V shed 4 bases and J 6 bases; nucleotides not matched to a gene: 4. CDR3 amino acids: CASSALAGGPNEQFF. The CDR3 DNA is TGCGCCAGCAGCGCACTAGCGGGAGGGCCCAATGAGCAGTTCTTC.

The chain couples TRBV9 to TRBJ2-5, with D perhaps matching TRBD2 (5 bases). From germline, CDR1 is SGDLS and CDR2 YYNGEE. The CDR3 is made up of 17 amino acids. With 0 bases removed from V and 1 base from J, the gap between germline ends came to 16 bases. The CDR3 region is CASSVDSGVGGQETQYF. The CDR3 DNA follows: TGTGCCAGCAGCGTAGACTCCGGGGTAGGAGGCCAAGAGACCCAGTACTTC. Supplemented by reference TRBV9 and TRBJ2-5, the full variable domain reads DSGVTQTPKHLITATGQRVTLRCSPRSGDLSVYWYQQSLDQGLQFLIQYYNGEERAKGNILERFSAQQFPDLHSELNLSSLELGDSALYFCASSVDSGVGGQETQYFGPGTRLLVL.

The rearrangement links TRBV28 to TRBJ1-1; D may be TRBD1 (5 bases). CDR1 MDHEN and CDR2 SYDVKM come from the germline V gene. Deletions cut 5 bases from V and 0 bases from J, with 16 bases between. CDR3 length: 16 amino acids. DNA for the CDR3: TGTGCCAGCAGTACAACTCAGACAGACCTGAACACTGAAGCTTTCTTT. Its protein is CASSTTQTDLNTEAFF.

V gene TRBV28 combines with J gene TRBJ1-5; weak D call: TRBD1 (5 bases). Germline lookup yields CDR1 MDHEN and CDR2 SYDVKM. Trimming took off 3 bases at V and 3 bases at J, with 9 bases between the two ends. The CDR3 extends over 14 amino acids. Here the CDR3 DNA reads TGTGCCAGCAGTTTGACAGATTTCAATCAGCCCCAGCATTTT. Its translation: CASSLTDFNQPQHF.

This clone was counted once. Other DNA sequences in the same sample also yield this CDR3. The genes are TRBV27 and TRBJ2-1; 9 bases fit TRBD2. The CDR3 spans 16 residues. The V segment lost 1 base and the J segment 8 bases; nucleotides outside the gene matches: 9. CDR1 and CDR2 (germline): MNHEY, SMNVEV (reference sequence). CDR3 loop: CASSLFSAGGRYEQFF. The DNA of the CDR3 is TGTGCCAGCAGTTTATTTTCTGCGGGAGGGCGGTATGAGCAGTTCTTC.

V and J are TRBV7-2 and TRBJ1-1; D ambiguous. Germline V gene sequence: CDR1 SGHTA, CDR2 FQGNSA. This CDR3 contains 14 residues. The germline V and J ends were trimmed by 2 bases and 3 bases, with 10 bases remaining between them. The CDR3 reads CASSLTGRHTEAFF. CDR3 bases: TGTGCCAGCAGCTTAACCGGCAGGCACACTGAAGCTTTCTTT.

V is TRBV18 and J is TRBJ1-3, with D unclear. Trimming stripped 5 bases from V and 0 bases from J, with 11 bases between. This CDR3 is built from 15 residues. Germline CDR1 is KGHSH and CDR2 is LQKENI. The CDR3 loop is CASSTQRDSGNTIYF. Written as DNA, the CDR3 is TGTGCCAGCTCAACACAGCGCGACTCTGGAAACACCATATATTTT.

This clone is a singleton in its sample. This chain links TRBV28 with TRBJ2-5; the D is unclear. Germline CDR1 reads MDHEN; CDR2 reads SYDVKM. V dropped 1 base and J dropped 5 bases, with 5 bases sitting between them. CDR3 length equals 12 residues. The CDR3 DNA is TGTGCCAGCAGTTTATTCAGGGAGACCCAGTACTTC. Amino acid sequence: CASSLFRETQYF.

The V call is TRBV28, the J call TRBJ2-7; TRBD1 or TRBD2 may be the D gene (7 bases each). The CDR3 length is 14 residues. The germline V gene has CDR1 MDHEN and CDR2 SYDVKM. The V and J ends lost 3 bases and 5 bases respectively, with 14 bases between them. CDR3 nucleotide sequence: TGTGCCAGCAGTTTCGGGCAGGGGGGGAACGAGCAGTACTTC. Residues: CASSFGQGGNEQYF.

The gene calls are TRBV7-9 and TRBJ2-1; 11 nucleotides align to TRBD2. The CDR3 spans 15 residues. Germline values: CDR1 SEHNR, CDR2 FQNEAQ (reference sequence). V trimming: 5 bases; J trimming: 7 bases; junction bases outside the gene matches: 7. Here the CDR3 reads CASSGRLAGLNEQFF. The DNA of the CDR3 is TGTGCCAGCAGCGGCCGACTAGCGGGACTTAATGAGCAGTTCTTC.

This chain connects TRBV28 to TRBJ1-6; D uncertain. V was trimmed by 5 bases and J by 10 bases, leaving 9 bases between them. Germline CDR1 and CDR2: MDHEN and SYDVKM. The length of the CDR3 is 12 residues. CDR3 DNA sequence: TGTGCCAGCAGTGCTACTAAGTCACCCCTCCACTTT. Protein sequence: CASSATKSPLHF.

The gene calls are TRBV7-2 and TRBJ2-1; D is unclear. V was cut by 6 bases and J by 0 bases, with 9 bases left in between. This CDR3 is built from 14 residues. From germline, CDR1 is SGHTA and CDR2 FQGNSA. CDR3 nucleotide sequence: TGTGCCAGCAGTTCAAGTCACTCCTACAATGAGCAGTTCTTC. Its translation: CASSSSHSYNEQFF.

The chain joins TRBV6-6 to TRBJ1-6; no firm D call. CDR1 is MNHNY, CDR2 SVGAGI, per germline (reference sequence). The CDR3 is 16 amino acids. V was shortened by 6 bases and J by 3 bases, with 15 bases between the two germline ends. The chain's CDR3 is CASSDDGFRYNSPLHF. Written as DNA, the CDR3 is TGTGCCAGCAGCGACGACGGTTTTCGCTATAATTCACCCCTCCACTTT.

The chain couples TRBV6-1 to TRBJ2-1; 10 bases are shared with TRBD2. In germline, CDR1 is MNHNS, CDR2 SASEGT. V dropped 6 bases and J dropped 8; count of bases not matched to a gene: 7. CDR3 length: 14 residues. This chain's CDR3 is CASSELLAGYEQFF. For the CDR3, the DNA is TGTGCCAGCAGCGAACTACTAGCGGGATATGAGCAGTTCTTC.